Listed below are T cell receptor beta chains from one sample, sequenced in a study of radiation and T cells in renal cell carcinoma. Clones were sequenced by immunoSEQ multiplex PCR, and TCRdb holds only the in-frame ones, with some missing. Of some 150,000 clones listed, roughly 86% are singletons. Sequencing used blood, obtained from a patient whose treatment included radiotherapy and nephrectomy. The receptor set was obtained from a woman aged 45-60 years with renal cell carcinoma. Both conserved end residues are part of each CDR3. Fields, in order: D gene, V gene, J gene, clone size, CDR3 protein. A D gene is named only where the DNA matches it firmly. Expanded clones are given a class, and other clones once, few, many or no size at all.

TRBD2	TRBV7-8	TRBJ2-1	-	CASSLVRFSGGRLYNEQFF
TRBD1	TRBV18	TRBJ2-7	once	CASSPGQGNSYEQYF
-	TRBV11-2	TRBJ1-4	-	CASRGPNEKLFF
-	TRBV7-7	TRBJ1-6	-	CASSFRNNSPLHF
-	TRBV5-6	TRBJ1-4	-	CASSLVGGGREKLFF
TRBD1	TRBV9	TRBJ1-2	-	CASTAGQNNYGYTF
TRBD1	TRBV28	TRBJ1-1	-	CASSLWAGGIRTEAFF
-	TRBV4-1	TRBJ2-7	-	CASSQSTYEQYF
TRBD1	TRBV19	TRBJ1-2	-	CASRAGTAYGYTF
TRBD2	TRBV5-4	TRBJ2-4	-	CASSPTSGLAKNIQYF
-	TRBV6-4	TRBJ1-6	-	CASSPGGGNSPLHF
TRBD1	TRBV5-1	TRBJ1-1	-	CASSWDRGIIAEAFF
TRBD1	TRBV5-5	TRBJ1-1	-	CASSLGTANTEAFF
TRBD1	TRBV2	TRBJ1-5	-	CASSEMGQSNQPQHF
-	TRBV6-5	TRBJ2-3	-	CASGELDTQYF
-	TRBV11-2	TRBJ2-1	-	CASSPAVGAWNEQFF
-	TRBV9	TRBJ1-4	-	CASPGSEKLFF
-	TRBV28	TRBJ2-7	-	CASSPRGVNFYEQYF